The 25 T cell receptor beta chains in this list originate from one sample, sequenced in a study of CD8 T cells in ankylosing spondylitis. Overall study findings and caveats: For ankylosing spondylitis blood, a TCR beta motif of several highly homologous variants appeared characteristic.

A single record per CDR3 protein comes from TCRdb applying MiXCR to the 5' RACE reads. The sample comprises some 400,000 distinct CDR3 sequences, around 20% of which are singletons, and approximately 16% rests with the top ten. Antigen specificity for these receptors is unknown. The specimen was blood, either unsorted or a sorted T cell fraction (not recorded which). The receptors originated from a male donor with ankylosing spondylitis.

This clonotype appeared a few times. V gene TRBV2 combines with J gene TRBJ1-5; D perhaps matches TRBD1 (5 bases). The ends were cut back, 5 bases at V and 9 bases at J, with 17 bases in the middle. Looked up from germline, CDR1 is SNHLY and CDR2 is FYNNEI. There are 14 residues in the CDR3. Written as DNA, the CDR3 is TGTGCCAGCAGTCTACGGGACGGTACTTTGCCCCAGCATTTT. Encoded protein: CASSLRDGTLPQHF. The full variable domain, completed using reference TRBV2 and TRBJ1-5, is EPEVTQTPSHQVTQMGQEVILRCVPISNHLYFYWYRQILGQKVEFLVSFYNNEISEKSEIFDDQFSVERPDGSNFTLKIRSTKLEDSAMYFCASSLRDGTLPQHFGDGTRLSIL.

This clonotype was seen many times. The V gene is TRBV29-1, the J gene TRBJ2-3; D uncertain. The V end lost 5 bases, the J end lost 6 bases, and 18 bases lay between the germline ends. The CDR3 spans 14 residues. Looked up from germline, CDR1 is SQVTM and CDR2 is ANQGSEA. The CDR3 nucleotides are TGCAGCGTTTTGGACGAGGTTAGGGCGGATACGCAGTATTTT. Protein sequence: CSVLDEVRADTQYF.

The table lists this clonotype with a few counts. The rearrangement links TRBV20-1 to TRBJ2-2; the match to TRBD2 covers 12 bases. Unmatched junction bases numbered 2, after V lost 2 bases and J lost 1 base. Germline assignment: CDR1 DFQATT and CDR2 SNEGSKA (reference sequence). The CDR3 runs 16 residues. For the CDR3, the DNA is TGCAGTGCTAGACGACTAGCGGGGGTGAACACCGGGGAGCTGTTTTTT. Its translation is CSARRLAGVNTGELFF.

This clonotype has a single count. The rearrangement joins TRBV30 to TRBJ2-7; 8 bases fit TRBD2. V trimming: 5 bases; J trimming: 8 bases; junction bases outside the gene matches: 8. This CDR3 has 12 residues. Germline CDR1 reads GTSNPN; CDR2 reads SVGIG (reference sequence). CDR3 sequence: CAWGPTGGKQYF. CDR3 nucleotide sequence: TGTGCCTGGGGCCCCACGGGGGGGAAGCAGTACTTC.

This chain connects TRBV6-1 to TRBJ2-7, with D unresolved. V gave up 6 bases and J gave up 5 bases, with 14 bases separating them. The length of the CDR3 is 13 residues. Germline CDR1 and CDR2: MNHNS and SASEGT. DNA for the CDR3: TGTGCCAGCAGGGACGAACAGTGGAACGAGCAGTACTTC. This gives the protein CASRDEQWNEQYF.

The V gene is TRBV11-2, the J gene TRBJ2-3; D possibly matches TRBD1 or TRBD2 (5 bases each). This CDR3 contains 16 residues. The V end lost 7 bases, the J end lost 2 bases, and 19 bases lay between the germline ends. Germline-derived CDR1 and CDR2 are SGHAT and FQNNGV. For the CDR3, the DNA is TGTGCCAGCACCGACCGGGGCGCGGAGGCCACAGATACGCAGTATTTT. It translates to CASTDRGAEATDTQYF. Filled out from reference TRBV11-2 and TRBJ2-3, the complete variable domain reads EAGVAQSPRYKIIEKRQSVAFWCNPISGHATLYWYQQILGQGPKLLIQFQNNGVVDDSQLPKDRFSAERLKGVDSTLKIQPAKLEDSAVYLCASTDRGAEATDTQYFGPGTRLTVL.

This clonotype was counted only a few times. The chain carries TRBV9 and TRBJ1-2; D not certain. This CDR3 has 13 residues. V was shortened by 5 bases and J by 0 bases, with 8 bases between the two germline ends. Germline lookup yields CDR1 SGDLS and CDR2 YYNGEE. The CDR3: CASSFAPNYGYTF. CDR3 DNA: TGTGCCAGCAGTTTTGCCCCTAACTATGGCTACACCTTC.

V usage is TRBV7-9 and J usage is TRBJ2-1; D is unresolved. The CDR3 is 15 residues long. Germline CDR1 reads SEHNR; CDR2 reads FQNEAQ (reference sequence). V lost 3 bases to trimming and J lost 5 bases, with 14 bases between them. The CDR3 loop is CASSFGVELHNEQFF. The CDR3 DNA is TGTGCCAGCAGCTTCGGAGTTGAGCTCCACAATGAGCAGTTCTTC.

This clonotype was counted a few times. The V gene is TRBV7-6, the J gene TRBJ2-7; D uncertain. The CDR3 contains 12 residues. Germline values: CDR1 SGHVS, CDR2 FNYEAQ. Deletions cut 8 bases from V and 1 base from J, with 9 bases between. The CDR3 region is CASGWMSYEQYF. In nucleotides, the CDR3 is TGTGCCAGCGGTTGGATGTCCTACGAGCAGTACTTC.

This clonotype was seen a handful of times. This chain uses TRBV20-1 with TRBJ2-3; D is unresolved. Deletions cut 0 bases from V and 4 bases from J, with 8 bases between. The V gene's germline CDR1 is DFQATT and CDR2 SNEGSKA (reference sequence). The CDR3 covers 13 residues. The CDR3 loop reads CSARDSGADTQYF. CDR3 nucleotides: TGCAGTGCTAGAGATTCTGGGGCAGATACGCAGTATTTT.

The rearrangement uses TRBV10-2 and TRBJ2-3; D gene ambiguous. CDR1 and CDR2 (germline): WSHSY, SAAADI. Trimming removed 7 bases from V and 0 bases from J, with 11 bases in between. There are 14 residues in the CDR3. The CDR3 here is CASMISLSTDTQYF. CDR3 nucleotide sequence: TGCGCCAGCATGATAAGCCTTAGCACAGATACGCAGTATTTT.

This rearrangement joins TRBV12-3 or TRBV12-4 to TRBJ1-5; TRBD1 is a possible D gene (5 bases). This CDR3 region has 16 residues. Trimming took 0 bases from V and 2 from J, leaving 11 bases between them. CDR3 residues: CASSLAGTWGNQPQHF. DNA of the CDR3: TGTGCCAGCAGTTTAGCGGGGACTTGGGGCAATCAGCCCCAGCATTTT.

This clonotype was seen more than once but under ten times. The V call is TRBV3-1, the J call TRBJ2-1; no firm D call. Deletions cut 1 base from V and 5 bases from J, with 9 bases between. CDR3 size: 14 residues. Germline loops: CDR1 LGHDT, CDR2 YNNKEL (reference sequence). CDR3 sequence: CASSQVSRHNEQFF. CDR3 bases: TGTGCCAGCAGCCAAGTGTCGCGGCACAATGAGCAGTTCTTC.

This clonotype came up a few times. J is TRBJ2-7 and V is TRBV20-1; TRBD2 is a possible D gene (5 bases). The length of the CDR3 is 14 residues. Germline V lookup: CDR1 DFQATT, CDR2 SNEGSKA (reference sequence). V dropped 6 bases and J dropped 2 bases, with 17 bases sitting between them. In nucleotides, the CDR3 is TGCAGTGCGCATCAGCCGGGAACCCCCTACGAGCAGTACTTC. Its protein product is CSAHQPGTPYEQYF.

This clonotype has just a few counts. This sequence joins TRBV30 and TRBJ1-1; TRBD1 aligns across 7 bases. The J segment lost 3 bases and the V segment lost 2 bases, leaving 3 bases of the junction unmatched. The CDR3 consists of 13 residues. Germline CDR1 and CDR2: GTSNPN and SVGIG (reference sequence). CDR3 sequence reads: CAWSIQGYTEAFF. The CDR3 bases are TGTGCCTGGAGTATACAGGGGTACACTGAAGCTTTCTTT. The full variable domain, with the rest looked up from reference TRBV30 and TRBJ1-1, is SQTIHQWPATLVQPVGSPLSLECTVEGTSNPNLYWYRQAAGRGLQLLFYSVGIGQISSEVPQNLSASRPQDRQFILSSKKLLLSDSGFYLCAWSIQGYTEAFFGQGTRLTVV.

On this clonotype itself: The junction departs from germline at one end; a sequencing error may be responsible. This chain uses TRBV3-1 with TRBJ2-3; tentative D call: TRBD2 (6 bases). Germline CDR1 reads LGHDT; CDR2 reads YNNKEL (reference sequence). The CDR3 is made up of 19 amino acids. This chain's CDR3 is CACSQEGPGARLCTDTQYF. CDR3 nucleotides: TGTGCCTGCAGCCAGGAGGGGCCTGGCGCCCGTCTCTGCACAGATACGCAGTATTTT.

In DNA, the CDR3 is TGTGCCACCCCAGGGTCCGGGGCCAACGTCCTGACTTTC. This codes for CATPGSGANVLTF. The chain employs TRBV10-3 and TRBJ2-6, with a possible D match to TRBD1 (5 bases). The CDR3 runs 13 residues. The V end lost 10 bases, the J end lost 4 bases, and 11 bases lay between the germline ends. Germline V gene data show CDR1 as ENHRY and CDR2 as SYGVKD.

V gene TRBV14 combines with J gene TRBJ2-6; D unresolved. From germline, CDR1 is SGHDN and CDR2 FVKESK. The CDR3 sequence is 14 residues long. Trimming removed 1 base from V and 4 bases from J, with 5 bases in between. The CDR3 DNA is TGTGCCAGCAGCCAAGCCTCGGGGGCCAACGTCCTGACTTTC. Translation gives CASSQASGANVLTF.

This clonotype was counted only a few times. The CDR3 nucleotides are TGCAGTGCTCTAGCGGGGGACGGAACCGGGGAGCTGTTTTTT. It yields the protein CSALAGDGTGELFF. The rearrangement uses TRBV20-1 and TRBJ2-2; TRBD2 matches 10 bases. CDR3 length: 14 amino acids. Germline-derived CDR1 and CDR2 are DFQATT and SNEGSKA (reference sequence). With 5 bases clipped from V and 5 bases from J, the junction kept 5 bases outside the gene matches.

This clonotype was seen a handful of times. This sequence joins TRBV24-1 and TRBJ2-1; TRBD2 aligns across 8 bases. The V gene's germline CDR1 is KGHDR and CDR2 SFDVKD. This CDR3 has 17 amino acids. J lost 8 bases, V lost 3 bases, and 14 bases had no gene match. CDR3 coding DNA: TGTGCCACCAGTGATCCCTCCTCCGGGAGGGCGTGGGATGAGCAGTTCTTC. Translated: CATSDPSSGRAWDEQFF.

This clonotype was seen just once. This rearrangement joins TRBV27 to TRBJ1-1; no reliable D call. This CDR3 contains 16 residues. The V gene lost 0 bases and the J gene lost 4 bases, with 15 bases spanning the gap. The germline gives CDR1 MNHEY, CDR2 SMNVEV (reference sequence). The CDR3 loop reads CASSLSRLQPSTEAFF. In DNA form, the CDR3 reads TGTGCCAGCAGTTTATCCCGGTTACAGCCCTCCACTGAAGCTTTCTTT.

The gene calls are TRBV12-3 or TRBV12-4 and TRBJ2-1; 7 bases are a match to TRBD1. Trimming at V came to 1 base and at J to 9 bases, leaving 3 bases not matched to a gene. The CDR3 loop spans 13 amino acids. In DNA, the CDR3 is TGTGCCAGCAGTTTAGTACAGGGGAGTGAGCAGTTCTTC. Translating gives CASSLVQGSEQFF.

This clonotype has more than one count but fewer than ten. V and J are TRBV7-2 and TRBJ2-1; D gene unclear. In germline, CDR1 is SGHTA, CDR2 FQGNSA. This CDR3 comprises 13 residues. Trimming removed 6 bases from V and 6 bases from J, with 12 bases in between. CDR3 loop: CASSSRTSNEQFF. The CDR3 bases are TGTGCCAGCAGTTCGCGCACCTCCAATGAGCAGTTCTTC.

CDR3 sequence (DNA): TGTGCCAGCAGCTTAGAACCGCTACTGGGCTACGAGCAGTACTTC. Amino acid sequence: CASSLEPLLGYEQYF. This chain links TRBV11-2 with TRBJ2-7; D is undetermined. The CDR3 extends over 15 amino acids. Trimming cost V 0 bases and J 3 bases, with 12 bases left between them. Per the germline V gene, CDR1 is SGHAT and CDR2 is FQNNGV.

In its sample, this clonotype was seen many times. The chain has TRBV4-2 and TRBJ2-1; 9 nucleotides match TRBD2. With V trimmed by 0 bases and J by 8 bases, 5 bases remained unmatched. There are 15 residues in the CDR3. Germline CDR1 LGHNA, CDR2 YNFKEQ. The CDR3 spells CASSQEVSGSYEQFF. The CDR3 nucleotides are TGTGCCAGCAGCCAAGAGGTTAGCGGGAGCTATGAGCAGTTCTTC.